The rows below give T cell receptor beta chains drawn from one sample of a study of human T cells and chemical hapten exposure. Each CDR3 protein gets one entry after TCRdb re-called the RACE reads with MiXCR. The repertoire includes more than 85,000 distinct CDR3 sequences, 30% to 35% of them detected once, and less than 3% sits in the top ten. Material: whole blood, obtained in connection with sensitization to the hapten diphenylcyclopropenone (DPC). These receptors were taken from a man aged 35 to 55 with alopecia areata. Some clones in this sample may be carry-over from other donors' samples. Each CDR3 is given with its conserved first and last residue. A D gene is named only where the DNA matches it firmly. Clone size is stated in some rows and not others, as once, few, many or a class when expanded.

cdr3_aa	cdr3_nt	j_call	d_call	clone_size	v_call
CSVEWEGETQYF	TGCAGCGTTGAGTGGGAGGGAGAGACCCAGTACTTC	TRBJ2-5	TRBD2	many	TRBV29-1
CASSQGPLRRESNTGELFF	TGCGCCAGCAGCCAAGGTCCCCTCCGGCGGGAATCGAACACCGGGGAGCTGTTTTTT	TRBJ2-2	.	.	TRBV4-1
CSAVGSGRHFGNTDTQYF	TGCAGTGCTGTCGGTAGCGGGAGGCATTTTGGAAACACAGATACGCAGTATTTT	TRBJ2-3	TRBD2	.	TRBV20-1
CASSAGLAGGSDTQYF	TGTGCCAGCAGCGCAGGACTAGCGGGAGGGTCAGATACGCAGTATTTT	TRBJ2-3	TRBD2	.	TRBV7-2
CASRPGQGSEAFF	TGTGCCAGTAGACCGGGACAGGGGAGTGAAGCTTTCTTT	TRBJ1-1	TRBD1	.	TRBV19
CASSPPGTGGPDTQYF	TGTGCCAGCAGCCCCCCGGGGACGGGAGGGCCAGATACGCAGTATTTT	TRBJ2-3	TRBD2	few	TRBV6-6
CASSPQRQRINTEAFF	TGTGCCAGCAGTCCCCAACGACAGCGAATAAACACTGAAGCTTTCTTT	TRBJ1-1	.	.	TRBV12-3/TRBV12-4
CASSFSGRTFQETQYF	TGTGCCAGCAGTTTTAGCGGGAGGACCTTCCAAGAGACCCAGTACTTC	TRBJ2-5	TRBD2	many	TRBV28
CAWSVKGPRTGELFF	TGTGCCTGGAGTGTGAAGGGGCCAAGGACCGGGGAGCTGTTTTTT	TRBJ2-2	.	.	TRBV30
CASTLTPTLTDTQYF	TGTGCCAGCACCTTGACTCCCACCCTCACAGATACGCAGTATTTT	TRBJ2-3	.	few	TRBV28
CASSLARGLNRELFF	TGTGCCAGCAGCTTAGCAAGGGGTCTCAACCGGGAGCTGTTTTTT	TRBJ2-2	.	.	TRBV7-2
CASSLREANYGYTF	TGCGCCAGCAGCTTGAGGGAGGCTAACTATGGCTACACCTTC	TRBJ1-2	.	few	TRBV5-1
CSARISLTGGPGEQYF	TGCAGTGCTAGAATTTCTTTAACGGGAGGGCCTGGTGAGCAGTACTTC	TRBJ2-7	TRBD2	few	TRBV20-1
CASRYPGLAGGPEQFF	TGTGCCAGCAGGTACCCGGGACTAGCGGGAGGGCCTGAGCAGTTCTTC	TRBJ2-1	TRBD2	few	TRBV6-2/TRBV6-3
CASSLVGSSGLYQETQYF	TGTGCCAGCAGCTTGGTTGGCTCTAGCGGCCTGTACCAAGAGACCCAGTACTTC	TRBJ2-5	TRBD2	.	TRBV5-6
CASSLQGWSEKLFF	TGTGCCAGCAGCTTGCAGGGGTGGAGTGAAAAACTGTTTTTT	TRBJ1-4	.	.	TRBV7-8
CASSSNGLNTEAFF	TGTGCCAGCAGCTCAAATGGTCTTAACACTGAAGCTTTCTTT	TRBJ1-1	.	.	TRBV7-3
CASSPTGSQETQYF	TGTGCCAGCTCACCGACAGGGAGTCAAGAGACCCAGTACTTC	TRBJ2-5	TRBD1	few	TRBV18
CASSFWRTGDREQYF	TGTGCCAGCAGTTTCTGGCGGACAGGGGATCGTGAGCAGTACTTC	TRBJ2-7	TRBD1	once	TRBV12-3/TRBV12-4
CSVELAGGPDTDTQYF	TGCAGCGTTGAACTAGCGGGAGGGCCAGACACAGATACGCAGTATTTT	TRBJ2-3	TRBD2	.	TRBV29-1
CASSQSKGGRGGEKLFF	TGCGCCAGCAGCCAGAGTAAGGGCGGCAGGGGAGGGGAAAAACTGTTTTTT	TRBJ1-4	.	.	TRBV4-1
CSVVGQGWNEQFF	TGCAGCGTTGTGGGACAGGGTTGGAATGAGCAGTTCTTC	TRBJ2-1	TRBD1	.	TRBV29-1
CSATRIQGASNQPQHF	TGCAGTGCGACAAGAATTCAGGGGGCGAGCAATCAGCCCCAGCATTTT	TRBJ1-5	TRBD1	few	TRBV20-1
CASSLGLAGGLGDTQYF	TGTGCCAGCAGCTTAGGGCTAGCGGGAGGACTTGGAGATACGCAGTATTTT	TRBJ2-3	TRBD2	few	TRBV7-2
CASSGLHERNTEAFF	TGTGCCAGCAGTGGACTACATGAGCGTAACACTGAAGCTTTCTTT	TRBJ1-1	.	.	TRBV25-1
CASTRQGRTEAFF	TGTGCCAGCACTCGACAGGGGCGCACTGAAGCTTTCTTT	TRBJ1-1	TRBD1	.	TRBV6-2/TRBV6-3
CSETGGLGEQFF	TGCAGTGAAACGGGAGGGCTCGGAGAGCAGTTCTTC	TRBJ2-1	TRBD2	once	TRBV20-1
CASTTSGGLDTQYF	TGTGCCAGCACGACTAGCGGGGGTTTGGATACGCAGTATTTT	TRBJ2-3	TRBD2	.	TRBV12-3/TRBV12-4
CSVEPSGRVDTQYF	TGCAGCGTTGAACCTAGCGGGAGGGTTGATACGCAGTATTTT	TRBJ2-3	TRBD2	.	TRBV29-1
CASQSSSYEQYF	TGTGCCAGCCAGTCTAGCTCCTACGAGCAGTACTTC	TRBJ2-7	.	few	TRBV6-6
CASSQDLSGAGASYEQYF	TGCGCCAGCAGCCAAGATCTCAGCGGGGCGGGGGCCTCCTACGAGCAGTACTTC	TRBJ2-7	.	.	TRBV4-3
CASSPSGRQETQYF	TGTGCCAGCAGCCCTAGCGGCCGTCAAGAGACCCAGTACTTC	TRBJ2-5	TRBD2	once	TRBV7-9
CASSFRPQGARNEQFF	TGTGCCAGCAGCTTCCGCCCACAGGGGGCAAGGAATGAGCAGTTCTTC	TRBJ2-1	TRBD1	.	TRBV7-2
CASSPFTGGQSPLHF	TGTGCCAGCAGCCCATTCACAGGGGGCCAATCACCCCTCCACTTT	TRBJ1-6	TRBD1	.	TRBV6-5
CAWTHGNTIYF	TGTGCCTGGACACACGGAAACACCATATATTTT	TRBJ1-3	.	.	TRBV30
CASSSDRGHDEKLFF	TGTGCCAGCAGTTCGGACAGGGGGCATGATGAAAAACTGTTTTTT	TRBJ1-4	TRBD1	.	TRBV28
CASTNQGAGTQYF	TGTGCCAGCACGAATCAGGGGGCCGGGACCCAGTACTTC	TRBJ2-5	TRBD1	.	TRBV7-9
CASSYDRHYEQYF	TGTGCCAGTAGTTACGACAGGCACTACGAGCAGTACTTC	TRBJ2-7	.	few	TRBV19
CASSLRQIYSTEAFF	TGTGCCAGCAGTCTCCGACAGATATATAGCACTGAAGCTTTCTTT	TRBJ1-1	.	.	TRBV28
CASSSQTGLTNTGELFF	TGCGCCAGCAGCTCACAGACAGGGCTGACGAACACCGGGGAGCTGTTTTTT	TRBJ2-2	TRBD1	few	TRBV5-1
CASSLDLSTNEKLFF	TGTGCCAGCAGCTTAGACCTTTCAACTAATGAAAAACTGTTTTTT	TRBJ1-4	.	.	TRBV7-9
CASERGAGDIQYF	TGTGCCTCAGAACGGGGGGCGGGGGACATTCAGTACTTC	TRBJ2-4	.	.	TRBV6-6